This T cell receptor beta chain was obtained from a study of blood T cell repertoires in COVID-19. Clones were sequenced by immunoSEQ multiplex PCR, and TCRdb holds only the in-frame ones, with some missing. This table holds tens of thousands of clones, over 80% found once. Germline V gene lookup returns CDR1 MDHEN and CDR2 SYDVKM. The CDR3 runs to 14 residues. Trimming shortened V by 6 bases and J by 4 bases, and 13 bases separated the two germline ends. The chain couples TRBV28 to TRBJ1-3; D is unclear. Sequencing used peripheral blood. The sequence was collected from an elderly man with acute or convalescent COVID-19. CDR3 in DNA: TGTGCCAGCAGCCCTAGGTTGTCCGGAAACACCATATATTTT. It codes for CASSPRLSGNTIYF.